This T cell receptor beta chain is from a study of T-cell reconstitution after alpha-beta-depleted transplantation in children (dated by TCRdb to 2016 to 2017). For the wider study: T-cell immune reconstitution after TCRalphabeta/CD19-depleted allogeneic hematopoietic cell transplantation in children was quantitatively tracked in the study by means of TCR repertoire profiling.

Notes on this clonotype: Its antigen remains unidentified. No quality values exist for individual bases; no much larger clone is one base distant.

Preparation of the library involved PCR. For sequencing, an Illumina HiSeq 2500 was employed. TCR libraries were prepared with molecular barcoding, using unique molecular identifiers to normalize TCRbeta repertoire quantification. TCRdb trimmed the raw reads at Q25, called clones with MiXCR and kept productive beta chains. Every entry covers one CDR3 protein and lists the most common genes and DNA from its rows. For this sample the table gives about 130,000 distinct CDR3 sequences, of which about 9.5% were detected only once. In total, the top ten clones hold more than 20% of the sample. The intended sense of this specimen's treatment or condition label: allogeneic hematopoietic cell transplantation with graft depleted of TCRalphabeta T cells and CD19 B cells. The transplant recipients were children given TCRalphabeta/CD19-depleted allogeneic hematopoietic cell grafts. What the work shows at the level of the full study, not this receptor alone: The apparently early recovery of alphabetaT-cell counts about two months after transplant reportedly depended on only several hundred rapidly expanded clones that came from non-depleted graft cells. In some patients, high TCRbeta diversity at day 60 was attributed to recipient T cells and intrathymic progenitors that had survived conditioning. Hyperexpanded clone frequencies declined over subsequent months; after one year, T-cell counts and TCRbeta diversity were mostly attributed to newly produced T cells.

The specimen was PBMCs, mostly from graft donor cells, collected 180 days after TCRalphabeta/CD19-depleted stem cell transplant. This TCR was sampled from a girl less than two years old who had a stem cell transplant for combined immunodeficiency, so the T cells may come from the graft donor.

The CDR3 region has the sequence CASSDPGTGAYYGYTF. Here is the DNA: TGTGCCAGCAGTGACCCCGGGACAGGGGCTTACTATGGCTACACCTTC. The V and J genes are TRBV25-1 and TRBJ1-2; 10 middle bases align to TRBD1. CDR1 is given as MGHDK and CDR2 as SYGVNS, both from the germline V gene. Including cysteine and phenylalanine, the CDR3 has 16 amino acids. Just the 48-base CDR3 DNA is kept, in frame starting at base 1. Trimming accounts for 3 bases at V and 3 bases at J, while the number of junction bases matched to no gene is 7.